This T cell receptor beta chain was identified during a study of beta chain features in type 1 diabetes. Study-level findings and limits: The naive, central memory and Treg TCRB repertoires of patients appeared to be more similar to one another than those of healthy donors.

Comments on this clone: Its antigen is still unknown.

The CDR3 spans 16 residues. The germline V gene has CDR1 MNHNY and CDR2 SVGAGI (reference sequence). The V gene end was trimmed by 2 bases and the J gene end by 0 bases; junction bases not matched to a gene: 4. Expressed TCRB transcripts were sequenced after all isolated RNA was converted to cDNA. Repertoires were generated with immunoSEQ multiplex PCR, while TCRdb's copy carries only in-frame clones and drops some. The table includes 120,000 to 150,000 clones, 8.5% to 12% detected once. The gene calls are TRBV6-6 and TRBJ1-1; 9 bases align to TRBD1. The TCR originated in a man aged 18 to 29 in good health. The sequencing sample was made of naive CD4+ T cells from blood. This CDR3 is CASSYRGQGMNTEAFF. As DNA, the CDR3 is TGTGCCAGCAGTTACCGTGGACAGGGGATGAACACTGAAGCTTTCTTT.